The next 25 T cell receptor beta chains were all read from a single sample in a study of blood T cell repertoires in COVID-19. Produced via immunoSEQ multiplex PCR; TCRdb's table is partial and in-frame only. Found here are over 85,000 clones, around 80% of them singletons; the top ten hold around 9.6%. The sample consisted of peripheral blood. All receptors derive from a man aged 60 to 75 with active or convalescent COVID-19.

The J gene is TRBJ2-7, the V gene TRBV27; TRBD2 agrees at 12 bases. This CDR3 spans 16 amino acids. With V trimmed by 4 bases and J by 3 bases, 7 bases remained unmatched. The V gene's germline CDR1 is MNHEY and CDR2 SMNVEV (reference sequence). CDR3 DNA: TGTGCCAGCAGTTCTGGGACTAGCGGGCCTGGCTACGAGCAGTACTTC. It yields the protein CASSSGTSGPGYEQYF.

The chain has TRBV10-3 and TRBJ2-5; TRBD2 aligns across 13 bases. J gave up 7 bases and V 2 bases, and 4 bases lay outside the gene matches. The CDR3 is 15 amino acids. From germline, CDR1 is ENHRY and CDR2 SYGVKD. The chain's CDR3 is CAISEGLAGEGTQYF. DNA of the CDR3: TGTGCCATCAGTGAGGGACTAGCGGGAGAGGGGACCCAGTACTTC.

DNA for the CDR3: TGTGCCAGCAGTTTCGTGGGCGGGGGAGGAGAAGCTTTCTTT. Translating gives CASSFVGGGGEAFF. The rearrangement joins TRBV28 to TRBJ1-1, with D possibly TRBD1 on 5 matching bases. V gave up 3 bases and J gave up 8 bases, with 16 bases separating them. This CDR3 spans 14 amino acids. CDR1 is MDHEN and CDR2 is SYDVKM in the germline V gene.

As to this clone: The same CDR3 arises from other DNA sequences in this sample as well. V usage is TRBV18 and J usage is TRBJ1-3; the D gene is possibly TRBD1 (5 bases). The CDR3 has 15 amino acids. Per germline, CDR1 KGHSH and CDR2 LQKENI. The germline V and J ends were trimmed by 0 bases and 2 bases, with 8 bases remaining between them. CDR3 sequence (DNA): TGTGCCAGCTCACCACCGGGGGGAGCTGGAAACACCATATATTTT. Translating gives CASSPPGGAGNTIYF.

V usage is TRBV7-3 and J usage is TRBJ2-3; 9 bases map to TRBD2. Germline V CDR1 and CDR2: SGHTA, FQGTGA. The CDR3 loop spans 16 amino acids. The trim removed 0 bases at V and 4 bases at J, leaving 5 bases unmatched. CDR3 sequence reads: CASSLTAGGLADTQYF. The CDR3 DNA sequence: TGTGCCAGCAGCTTAACGGCGGGAGGGTTGGCAGATACGCAGTATTTT. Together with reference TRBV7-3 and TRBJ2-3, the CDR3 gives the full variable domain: GAGVSQTPSNKVTEKGKYVELRCDPISGHTALYWYRQSLGQGPEFLIYFQGTGAADDSGLPNDRFFAVRPEGSVSTLKIQRTERGDSAVYLCASSLTAGGLADTQYFGPGTRLTVL.

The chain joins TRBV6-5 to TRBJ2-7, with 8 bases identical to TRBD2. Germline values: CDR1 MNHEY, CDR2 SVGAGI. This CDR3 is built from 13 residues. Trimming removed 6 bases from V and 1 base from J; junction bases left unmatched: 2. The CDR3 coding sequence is TGTGCCAGCAGGGTAGCGGGGTCCTACGAGCAGTACTTC. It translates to CASRVAGSYEQYF.

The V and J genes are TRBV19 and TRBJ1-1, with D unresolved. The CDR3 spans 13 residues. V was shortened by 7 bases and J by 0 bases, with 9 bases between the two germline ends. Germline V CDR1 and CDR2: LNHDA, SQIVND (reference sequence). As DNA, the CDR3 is TGTGCCAGTATGGGCATTTTGAACACTGAAGCTTTCTTT. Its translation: CASMGILNTEAFF.

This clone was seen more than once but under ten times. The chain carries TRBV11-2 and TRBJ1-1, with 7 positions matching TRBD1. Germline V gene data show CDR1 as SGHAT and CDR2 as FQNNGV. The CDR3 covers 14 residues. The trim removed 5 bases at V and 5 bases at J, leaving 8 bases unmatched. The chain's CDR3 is CASSVGQPGTEAFF. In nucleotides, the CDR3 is TGTGCCAGCAGCGTGGGACAGCCGGGGACTGAAGCTTTCTTT. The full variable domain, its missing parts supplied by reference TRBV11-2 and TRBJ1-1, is EAGVAQSPRYKIIEKRQSVAFWCNPISGHATLYWYQQILGQGPKLLIQFQNNGVVDDSQLPKDRFSAERLKGVDSTLKIQPAKLEDSAVYLCASSVGQPGTEAFFGQGTRLTVV.

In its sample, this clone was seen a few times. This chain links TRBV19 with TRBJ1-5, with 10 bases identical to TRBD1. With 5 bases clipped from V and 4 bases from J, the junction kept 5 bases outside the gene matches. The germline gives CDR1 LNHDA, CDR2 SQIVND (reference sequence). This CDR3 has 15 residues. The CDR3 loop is CASSPGQGVNQPQHF. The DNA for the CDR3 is TGTGCCAGTAGTCCCGGACAGGGGGTAAATCAGCCCCAGCATTTT.

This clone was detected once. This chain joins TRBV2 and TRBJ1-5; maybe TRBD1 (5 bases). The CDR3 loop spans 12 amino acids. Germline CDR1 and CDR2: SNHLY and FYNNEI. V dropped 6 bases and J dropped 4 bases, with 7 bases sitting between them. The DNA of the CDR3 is TGTGCCAGCAGGGAGGGGAATCAGCCCCAGCATTTT. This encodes CASREGNQPQHF. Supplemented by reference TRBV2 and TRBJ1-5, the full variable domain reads EPEVTQTPSHQVTQMGQEVILRCVPISNHLYFYWYRQILGQKVEFLVSFYNNEISEKSEIFDDQFSVERPDGSNFTLKIRSTKLEDSAMYFCASREGNQPQHFGDGTRLSIL.

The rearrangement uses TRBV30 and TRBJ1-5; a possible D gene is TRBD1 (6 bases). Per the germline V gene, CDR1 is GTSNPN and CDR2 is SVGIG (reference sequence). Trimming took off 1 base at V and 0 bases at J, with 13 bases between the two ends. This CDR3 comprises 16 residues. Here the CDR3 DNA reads TGTGCCTGGAGTGCCACAGGGCGGCCTAGCAATCAGCCCCAGCATTTT. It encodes CAWSATGRPSNQPQHF.

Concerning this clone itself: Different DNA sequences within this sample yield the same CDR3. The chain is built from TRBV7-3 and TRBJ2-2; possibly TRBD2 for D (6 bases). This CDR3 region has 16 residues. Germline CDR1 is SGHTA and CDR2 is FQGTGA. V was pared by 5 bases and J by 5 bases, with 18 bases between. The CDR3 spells CASSRHKGRGTGELFF. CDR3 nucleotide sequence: TGTGCCAGCAGCCGTCATAAGGGTCGGGGGACCGGGGAGCTGTTTTTT.

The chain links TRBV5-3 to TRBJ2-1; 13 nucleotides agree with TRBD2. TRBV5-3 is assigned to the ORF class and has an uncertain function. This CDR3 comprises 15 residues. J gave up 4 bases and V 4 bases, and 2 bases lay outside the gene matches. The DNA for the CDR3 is TGTGCCAGAAGCCTACTAGCGGGAGGGTACAATGAGCAGTTCTTC. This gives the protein CARSLLAGGYNEQFF.

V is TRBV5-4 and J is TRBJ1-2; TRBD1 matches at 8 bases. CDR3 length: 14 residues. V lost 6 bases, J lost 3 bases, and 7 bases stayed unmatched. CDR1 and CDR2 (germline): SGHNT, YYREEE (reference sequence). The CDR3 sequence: CASKPGQADYGYTF. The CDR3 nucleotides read TGTGCCAGCAAGCCGGGACAGGCCGACTATGGCTACACCTTC.

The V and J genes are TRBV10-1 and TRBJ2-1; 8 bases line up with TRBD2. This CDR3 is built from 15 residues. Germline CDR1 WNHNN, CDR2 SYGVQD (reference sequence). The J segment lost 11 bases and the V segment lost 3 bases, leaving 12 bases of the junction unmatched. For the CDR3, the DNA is TGCGCCAGCAGTGAATACAGCGGGAGCTCAAACAAGCAGTTCTTC. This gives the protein CASSEYSGSSNKQFF.

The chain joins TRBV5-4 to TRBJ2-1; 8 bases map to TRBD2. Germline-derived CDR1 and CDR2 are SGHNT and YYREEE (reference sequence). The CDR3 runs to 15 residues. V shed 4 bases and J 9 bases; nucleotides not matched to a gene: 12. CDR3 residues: CASSHGLAGVSEQFF. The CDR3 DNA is TGTGCCAGCAGCCATGGACTAGCAGGGGTATCTGAGCAGTTCTTC.

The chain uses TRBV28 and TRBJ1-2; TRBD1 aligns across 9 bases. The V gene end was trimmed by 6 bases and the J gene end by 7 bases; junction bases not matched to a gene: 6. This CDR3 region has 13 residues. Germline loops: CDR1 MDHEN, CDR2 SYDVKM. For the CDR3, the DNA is TGTGCCAGCAGACGGACAGGGGTAGGTGGCTACACCTTC. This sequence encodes CASRRTGVGGYTF.

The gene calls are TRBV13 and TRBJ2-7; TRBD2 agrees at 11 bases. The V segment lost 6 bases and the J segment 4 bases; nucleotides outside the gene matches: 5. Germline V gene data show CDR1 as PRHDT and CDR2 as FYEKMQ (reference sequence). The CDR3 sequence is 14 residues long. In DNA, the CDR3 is TGTGCCAGCAGGGTAGCGGGAGGGCCGTACGAGCAGTACTTC. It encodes CASRVAGGPYEQYF.

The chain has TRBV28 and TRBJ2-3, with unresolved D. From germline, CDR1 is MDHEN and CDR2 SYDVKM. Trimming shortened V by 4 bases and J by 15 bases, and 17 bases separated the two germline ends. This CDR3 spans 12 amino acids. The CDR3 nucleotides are TGTGCCAGCAGTTCAGAGTCGGTTGGCGGCTATTTT. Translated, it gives CASSSESVGGYF.

The CDR3 coding sequence is TGTGCCAGCAGCCCGGGACTAGTATACGAGCAGTTCTTC. The encoded protein is CASSPGLVYEQFF. The gene calls are TRBV6-2 or TRBV6-3 and TRBJ2-1; 8 nucleotides match TRBD2. This CDR3 is 13 amino acids long. Germline lookup yields CDR1 MNHEY and CDR2 SVGEGT. Trimming at V came to 6 bases and at J to 10 bases, leaving 8 bases not matched to a gene.

The CDR3 loop reads CASKQSGGNEQFF. The CDR3 region has the DNA TGTGCCAGCAAACAATCGGGGGGCAATGAGCAGTTCTTC. V usage is TRBV27 and J usage is TRBJ2-1, with 7 bases fitting TRBD2. Germline CDR1 is MNHEY and CDR2 is SMNVEV (reference sequence). V shed 7 bases and J 6 bases; nucleotides not matched to a gene: 6. The length of the CDR3 is 13 residues.

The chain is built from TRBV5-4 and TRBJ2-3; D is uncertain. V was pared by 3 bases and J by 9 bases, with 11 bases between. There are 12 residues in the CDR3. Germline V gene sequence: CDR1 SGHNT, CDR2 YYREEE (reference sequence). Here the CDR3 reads CASSSPGWTQYF. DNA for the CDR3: TGTGCCAGCAGCTCCCCCGGGTGGACGCAGTATTTT.

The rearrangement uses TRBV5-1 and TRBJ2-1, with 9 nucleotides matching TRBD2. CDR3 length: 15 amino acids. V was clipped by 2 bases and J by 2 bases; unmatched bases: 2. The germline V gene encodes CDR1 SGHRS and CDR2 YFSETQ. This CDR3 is CASSLAGGAYNEQFF. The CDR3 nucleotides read TGCGCCAGCAGCTTAGCGGGAGGCGCCTACAATGAGCAGTTCTTC.

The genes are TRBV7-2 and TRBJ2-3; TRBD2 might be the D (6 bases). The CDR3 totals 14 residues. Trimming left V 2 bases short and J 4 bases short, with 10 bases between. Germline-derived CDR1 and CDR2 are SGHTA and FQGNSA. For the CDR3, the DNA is TGTGCCAGCAGCTTAATCTCTAGCGCAGATACGCAGTATTTT. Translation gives CASSLISSADTQYF.

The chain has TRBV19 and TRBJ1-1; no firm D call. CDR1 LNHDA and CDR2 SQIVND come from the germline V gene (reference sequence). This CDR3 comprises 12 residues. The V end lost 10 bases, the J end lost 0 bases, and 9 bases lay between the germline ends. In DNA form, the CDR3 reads TGTGCCACCCGAGGGTTGAACACTGAAGCTTTCTTT. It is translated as CATRGLNTEAFF.